This T cell receptor beta chain was identified during a study of graft-versus-host responses after intestinal transplantation. Study summary: Multivisceral, liver-intestinal, or isolated intestinal transplants were received by the recipients. Anti-thymocyte globulin induction preceded two to three years of tacrolimus and steroid maintenance in all recipients.

The repertoire was sequenced with immunoSEQ multiplex PCR; TCRdb's copy has only in-frame clones and lacks some. This sample has about 18,000 clones, with roughly 90% found just once. The V gene's germline CDR1 is KGHSH and CDR2 LQKENI. The V and J ends lost 4 bases and 1 base respectively, with 14 bases between them. The CDR3 contains 16 residues. Study-wide results and caveats: The study found high graft-versus-host to host-versus-graft clonal ratios in allografts of patients with graft-donor T cell macrochimerism. GvH clones surfaced in recipient marrow, some emerging earlier in ileum or blood.

This clone was counted a few times. Its antigen is undetermined. The receptor's source is a human patient who received an intestinal transplant, so some T cells may come from the graft donor. Specimen: PBMCs, collected around 350 days after transplant. This chain joins TRBV18 and TRBJ1-3; weak D call: TRBD1 (5 bases). Here the CDR3 reads CASSRQRIDSGNTIYF. CDR3 DNA sequence: TGTGCCAGCTCACGACAGAGAATAGATTCTGGAAACACCATATATTTT.